Presented here are 21 T cell receptor delta chains from one specimen sequenced in a study of gamma-delta chains in newborns, infants, children (dated by TCRdb to between 2019 and 2020). The listed sequencing device is Illumina MiSeq. The public reads were reprocessed by TCRdb using CATT, and rows of matching DNA were later combined. This sample holds more than 9,000 delta-chain clones; roughly 9% were observed only once. The ten largest clones capture approximately 9.5% of the sample. The sequenced sample consisted of blood. The source is a child who was a newborn, infant or young child, either healthy, febrile or measles-vaccinated (not recorded which).

This clone occurred a few times. The V gene is TRDV3, the J gene TRDJ1, with 10 nucleotides matching TRDD3. The germline gives CDR1 TVYSNPD, CDR2 GDNSRS (reference sequence). This CDR3 has 18 amino acids. After removal of 4 bases from V and 3 bases from J, the junction contained 20 bases not matched to a gene. In DNA, the CDR3 is TGTGCCTCCCAACCTTCTAGGTCTGGGGGATATGGGGCCGATAAACTCATCTTT. As protein: CASQPSRSGGYGADKLIF.

In regard to this clone: Given a much more abundant clone one base away, this may be a read error. The J gene is TRDJ2, the V gene TRDV2; the match to TRDD3 covers 8 bases. CDR3 length equals 17 residues. Per germline, CDR1 GEAIGNYY and CDR2 EKD. Losses at the gene ends were 5 bases for V and 0 bases for J; bases not matched to a gene: 10. CDR3 protein: CACGSLTGGSLTAQLFF. The CDR3, as DNA: TGTGCCTGTGGCTCACTTACTGGGGGGTCTTTGACAGCACAACTCTTCTTT.

Note on this clone: Other DNA sequences from this sample encode an identical CDR3 as well. The chain links TRDV2 to TRDJ1; 9 bases are a match to TRDD3. CDR1 is GEAIGNYY and CDR2 is EKD in the germline V gene. The V and J ends lost 0 bases and 1 base, in that order; junction bases with no gene match: 8. The CDR3 spans 17 residues. CDR3 in amino acids: CACDTVSTGGITDKLIF. The CDR3 DNA reads TGTGCCTGTGACACCGTAAGTACTGGGGGAATCACCGATAAACTCATCTTT.

The rearrangement joins TRDV1 to TRDJ1; 7 bases align to TRDD3. V trimming: 2 bases; J trimming: 5 bases; junction bases outside the gene matches: 26. CDR3 length: 21 residues. CDR1 is TSWWSYY, CDR2 QGS, per germline. CDR3 in amino acids: CALGEFRRSDWGPATWDKLIF. CDR3 nucleotide sequence: TGTGCTCTTGGGGAATTCCGACGATCGGACTGGGGACCAGCCACGTGGGATAAACTCATCTTT.

This clone was observed a handful of times. TCRdb's protein for this DNA is that of a much larger clone and differs from the translation at residue 18, likely a read error; the protein shown is the DNA translation. The CDR3, as DNA: TGTGCCTGTGACACCCTTTCACCCTCTGGGGGATACCGCACCGATAAACTCACCTTT. This translates into CACDTLSPSGGYRTDKLTF. The gene calls are TRDV2 and TRDJ1; 11 nucleotides line up with TRDD3. The CDR3 has 19 amino acids. CDR1 is GEAIGNYY, CDR2 EKD, per germline.

This clone was picked up a small number of times. The rearrangement uses TRDV2 and TRDJ3, with 12 bases that match TRDD3. J lost 1 base, V lost 0 bases, and 9 bases had no gene match. The CDR3 is made up of 21 amino acids. Germline loops: CDR1 GEAIGNYY, CDR2 EKD. The CDR3 loop is CACDTAAGGYAPSWDTRQMFF. CDR3 DNA sequence: TGTGCCTGTGACACCGCGGCTGGGGGATACGCTCCTTCCTGGGACACCCGACAGATGTTTTTC.

Remarks on this clone: Within the sample, other DNA sequences also encode this same CDR3. This chain uses TRDV2 with TRDJ3, with 9 bases identical to TRDD3. V was pared by 0 bases and J by 0 bases, with 11 bases of the junction left unmatched. CDR3 length: 21 amino acids. Germline values: CDR1 GEAIGNYY, CDR2 EKD. The CDR3 is CACDTAELGDPSSWDTRQMFF. The CDR3 nucleotides are TGTGCCTGTGACACCGCTGAACTGGGGGACCCGAGCTCCTGGGACACCCGACAGATGTTTTTC.

This clone occurred a few times. One junction end disagrees with the germline gene, perhaps due to a read error. This chain uses TRDV1 with TRDJ1; the match to TRDD3 covers 9 bases. Germline CDR1 reads TSWWSYY; CDR2 reads QGS. CDR3 length: 18 residues. CDR3 nucleotides: TGTGCTCTTGGGGTCTCTAACCGGGGGGATACTGGCACCGATAAACTCACCTTT. It yields the protein CALGVSNRGDTGTDKLTF.

In its sample, this clone is medium-sized. The same CDR3 can be traced to other DNA sequences in this sample. The chain links TRDV2 to TRDJ1; 9 bases fit TRDD3. The CDR3 covers 16 residues. The V and J ends lost 3 bases and 0 bases, in that order; junction bases with no gene match: 7. Per germline, CDR1 GEAIGNYY and CDR2 EKD. The DNA of the CDR3 is TGTGCCTGTGACGTACTGGGGGACCGGTACACCGATAAACTCATCTTT. As protein: CACDVLGDRYTDKLIF.

This clone is labeled large (0.1 to 1%). Other DNA sequences in the sample encode the same CDR3. The CDR3 sequence is CACDTLYGYDKLIF. The DNA of the CDR3 is TGTGCCTGTGACACTTTGTACGGATACGATAAACTCATCTTT. The chain couples TRDV2 to TRDJ1; weak D call: TRDD3 (5 bases). The CDR3 covers 14 residues. The V gene lost 1 base and the J gene lost 4 bases, with 12 bases spanning the gap. Per the germline V gene, CDR1 is GEAIGNYY and CDR2 is EKD.

This clone has more than one count but fewer than ten. TCRdb pairs this DNA with a much larger clone's protein that differs at residue 5, likely a read error; the protein shown was translated from the DNA. Other DNA sequences in this specimen translate into the identical CDR3. The chain joins TRDV2 to TRDJ1, with 13 bases identical to TRDD3. V was pared by 0 bases and J by 0 bases, with 9 bases of the junction left unmatched. Looked up from germline, CDR1 is GEAIGNYY and CDR2 is EKD. This CDR3 contains 19 residues. The CDR3 bases are TGTGCCTGTGACACCGTACTGGGGGATACGCGACGGAACACCGATAAACTCATCTTT. This gives the protein CACDTVLGDTRRNTDKLIF.

The rearrangement links TRDV1 to TRDJ1; the D is unclear. Germline V gene lookup returns CDR1 TSWWSYY and CDR2 QGS. Between the trimmed V and J ends, which lost 0 bases and 8 bases, there was a span of 25 bases. This CDR3 has 18 amino acids. Here the CDR3 DNA reads TGTGCTCTTGGGGAACTAAATTGGTTGTGGCCTTTCTACGGGAAACTCATCTTT. The encoded protein is CALGELNWLWPFYGKLIF.

The rearrangement uses TRDV2 and TRDJ3; the match to TRDD3 covers 8 bases. CDR3 size: 21 residues. The J segment lost 0 bases and the V segment lost 3 bases, leaving 15 bases of the junction unmatched. The V gene's germline CDR1 is GEAIGNYY and CDR2 EKD. CDR3 amino acids: CACDSVRVGDLVSWDTRQMFF. In nucleotides, the CDR3 is TGTGCCTGTGACTCGGTCCGAGTGGGGGATCTCGTCTCCTGGGACACCCGACAGATGTTTTTC.

V gene TRDV2 combines with J gene TRDJ1; 10 bases agree with TRDD3. The CDR3 has 17 amino acids. V gave up 3 bases and J gave up 0 bases; unmatched junction bases: 9. From germline, CDR1 is GEAIGNYY and CDR2 EKD. Here the CDR3 DNA reads TGTGCCTGTGACGTACTGGGGGATCCGGGGGACACCGATAAACTCATCTTT. Protein: CACDVLGDPGDTDKLIF.

This clone was seen a handful of times. The V call is TRDV2, the J call TRDJ1, with D possibly called TRDD2 or TRDD3 (6 bases each). Looked up from germline, CDR1 is GEAIGNYY and CDR2 is EKD. Trimming stripped 3 bases from V and 2 bases from J, with 36 bases between. This CDR3 is 22 amino acids long. The CDR3 spells CACDPIGGLPPLLGVHTDKLIF. CDR3 coding DNA: TGTGCCTGTGACCCTATTGGGGGCCTTCCCCCTTTGTTGGGGGTCCATACCGATAAACTCATCTTT.

As concerns this clone: The sample has other DNA sequences that encode this CDR3 too. The chain recombines TRDV2 with TRDJ3; no reliable D call. CDR3 length: 17 residues. V was cut by 1 base and J by 0 bases, with 9 bases left in between. Germline V gene sequence: CDR1 GEAIGNYY, CDR2 EKD. In DNA, the CDR3 is TGTGCCTGTGACACTTTACGGAGCTCCTGGGACACCCGACAGATGTTTTTC. Protein: CACDTLRSSWDTRQMFF.

The genes are TRDV2 and TRDJ3; D is perhaps TRDD3 (5 bases). Germline assignment: CDR1 GEAIGNYY and CDR2 EKD. The CDR3 extends over 21 amino acids. V lost 5 bases, J lost 0 bases, and 25 bases lay in between. The CDR3 region is CACGLTTEGSRSSWDTRQMFF. The CDR3 bases are TGTGCCTGTGGCCTAACTACTGAGGGATCTAGGAGCTCCTGGGACACCCGACAGATGTTTTTC.

Comments on this clone: Its ends do not fully match the called genes, so a read error is possible. The chain uses TRDV2 and TRDJ1; 8 nucleotides align to TRDD3. The length of the CDR3 is 18 residues. Germline V CDR1 and CDR2: GEAIGNYY, EKD. For the CDR3, the DNA is TGTGCCTGTGACGGGATTCCACCGCGTACTGGGGGGACCGTTAAACTCATCTTT. Amino acid sequence: CACDGIPPRTGGTVKLIF.

The chain links TRDV1 to TRDJ1; tentatively, D is TRDD3 (6 bases). V was clipped by 1 base and J by 0 bases, with 15 bases between them. This CDR3 is built from 17 residues. From germline, CDR1 is TSWWSYY and CDR2 QGS. CDR3 in amino acids: CALGERKRGRYTDKLIF. CDR3 coding DNA: TGTGCTCTTGGGGAACGGAAGAGGGGGAGGTACACCGATAAACTCATCTTT.

This clone was detected a few times. The V call is TRDV1, the J call TRDJ1; 8 bases line up with TRDD3. Trimming took 1 base from V and 11 from J; bases not matched to a gene: 42. The germline V gene encodes CDR1 TSWWSYY and CDR2 QGS. This CDR3 is built from 25 residues. The CDR3 loop reads CALGEPMEPTNRPTGGPYNGSGLIF. CDR3 nucleotides: TGTGCTCTTGGGGAACCGATGGAGCCTACTAACCGCCCTACTGGGGGCCCGTACAACGGATCTGGGCTCATCTTT.

This clone has a handful of counts. A much bigger clone sits one base away, suggesting this may be a read error. V gene TRDV2 combines with J gene TRDJ1, with TRDD3 matching over 10 bases. In germline, CDR1 is GEAIGNYY, CDR2 EKD. This CDR3 contains 22 residues. The DNA for the CDR3 is TGTGCCTGTGGCACCGTCACTGGGGGATCGCTGGCGCTACGGTTGTACACCGATAAACTCATCTTT. Protein product: CACGTVTGGSLALRLYTDKLIF.